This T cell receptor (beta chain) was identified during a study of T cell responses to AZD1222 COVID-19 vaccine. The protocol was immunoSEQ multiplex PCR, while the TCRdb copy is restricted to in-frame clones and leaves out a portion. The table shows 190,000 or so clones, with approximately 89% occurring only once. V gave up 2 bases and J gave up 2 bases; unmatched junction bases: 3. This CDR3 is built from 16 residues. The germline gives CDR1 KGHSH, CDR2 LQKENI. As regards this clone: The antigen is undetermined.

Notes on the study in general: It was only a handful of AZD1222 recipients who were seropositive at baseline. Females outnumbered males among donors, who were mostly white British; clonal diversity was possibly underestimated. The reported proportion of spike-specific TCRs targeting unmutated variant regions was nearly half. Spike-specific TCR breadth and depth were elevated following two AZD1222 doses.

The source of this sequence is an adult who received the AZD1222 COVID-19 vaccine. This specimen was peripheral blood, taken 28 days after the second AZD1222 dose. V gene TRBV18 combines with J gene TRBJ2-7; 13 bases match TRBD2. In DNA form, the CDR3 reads TGTGCCAGCTCACCAGCCGGGACTAGCGGGGCCTACGAGCAGTACTTC. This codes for CASSPAGTSGAYEQYF.